What follows describes a single T cell receptor (beta chain). What it recognizes is unknown. This entry is derived from a study of cytomegalovirus exposure and HLA in healthy donors. Primers for the PCR totalled 60 Vbeta and 13 Jbeta. The data were produced by immunoSEQ multiplex PCR, yet TCRdb's version contains in-frame clones alone and is incomplete. The top ten hold 32% of the sample, which has about 80,000 clones, 80% seen once. Study results and limitations: Testing in vitro showed three CMV-associated chains specific for CMV antigens.

V lost 0 bases to trimming and J lost 7 bases, with 12 bases between them. Germline lookup yields CDR1 SGHVS and CDR2 FQNEAQ. The CDR3 runs to 15 residues. Sample: PBMCs. This TCR was sampled from a man aged 50 or older in good health and CMV-seropositive. This chain joins TRBV7-8 and TRBJ2-2; TRBD2 might be the D (5 bases). CDR3 residues: CASSLARRRVGELFF. CDR3 DNA: TGTGCCAGCAGCTTAGCACGCCGGCGGGTCGGGGAGCTGTTTTTT.